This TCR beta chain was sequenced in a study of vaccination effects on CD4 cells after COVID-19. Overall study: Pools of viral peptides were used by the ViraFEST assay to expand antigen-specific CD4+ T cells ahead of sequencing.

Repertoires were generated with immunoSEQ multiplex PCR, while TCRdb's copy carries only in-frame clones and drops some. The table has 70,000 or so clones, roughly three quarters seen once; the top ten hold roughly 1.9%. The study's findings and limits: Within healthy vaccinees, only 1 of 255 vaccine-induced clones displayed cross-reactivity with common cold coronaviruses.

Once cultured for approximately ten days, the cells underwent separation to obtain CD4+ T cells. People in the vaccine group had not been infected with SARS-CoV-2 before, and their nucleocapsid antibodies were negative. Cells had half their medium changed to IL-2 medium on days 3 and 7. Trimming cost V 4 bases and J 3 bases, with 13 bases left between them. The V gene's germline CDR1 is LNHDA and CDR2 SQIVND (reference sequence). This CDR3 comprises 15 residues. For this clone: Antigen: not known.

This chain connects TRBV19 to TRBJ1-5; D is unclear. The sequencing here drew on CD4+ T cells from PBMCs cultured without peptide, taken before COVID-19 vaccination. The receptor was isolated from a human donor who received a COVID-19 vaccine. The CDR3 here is CASSSDNGFNQPQHF. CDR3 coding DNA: TGTGCCAGTAGTAGTGACAACGGGTTCAATCAGCCCCAGCATTTT.